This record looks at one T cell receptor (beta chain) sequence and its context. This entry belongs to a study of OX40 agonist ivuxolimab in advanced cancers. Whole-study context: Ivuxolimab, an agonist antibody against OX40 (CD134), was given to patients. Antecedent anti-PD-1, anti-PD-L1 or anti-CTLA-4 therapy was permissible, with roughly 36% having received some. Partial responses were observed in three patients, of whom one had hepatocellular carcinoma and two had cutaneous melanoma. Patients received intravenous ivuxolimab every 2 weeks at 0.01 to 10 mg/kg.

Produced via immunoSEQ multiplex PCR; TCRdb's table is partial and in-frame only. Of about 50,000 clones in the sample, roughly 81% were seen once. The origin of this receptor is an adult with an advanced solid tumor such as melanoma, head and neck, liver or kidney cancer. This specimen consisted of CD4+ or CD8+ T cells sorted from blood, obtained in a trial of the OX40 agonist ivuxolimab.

The CDR3 loop is CASRLGTENTEAFF. The DNA for the CDR3 is TGTGCCAGCAGGCTCGGGACAGAGAACACTGAAGCTTTCTTT. The V gene is TRBV27, the J gene TRBJ1-1; 7 bases align to TRBD1. J gave up 1 base and V 6 bases, and 5 bases lay outside the gene matches. The CDR3 is made up of 14 amino acids. CDR1 MNHEY and CDR2 SMNVEV come from the germline V gene (reference sequence).